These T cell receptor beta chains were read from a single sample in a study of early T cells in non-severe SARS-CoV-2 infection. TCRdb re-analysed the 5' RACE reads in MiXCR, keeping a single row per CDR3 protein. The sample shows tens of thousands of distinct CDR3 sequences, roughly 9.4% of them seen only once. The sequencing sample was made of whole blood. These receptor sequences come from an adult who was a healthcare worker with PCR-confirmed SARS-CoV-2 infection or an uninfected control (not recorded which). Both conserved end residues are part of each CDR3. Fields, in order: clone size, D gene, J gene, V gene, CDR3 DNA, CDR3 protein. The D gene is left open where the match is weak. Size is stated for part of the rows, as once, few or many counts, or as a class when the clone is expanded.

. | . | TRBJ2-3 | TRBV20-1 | TGCAGTGCTAGAGGCGTCAAACTGGAGACAGATACGCAGTATTTT | CSARGVKLETDTQYF
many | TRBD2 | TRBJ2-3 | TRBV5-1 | TGCGCCAGCAGCTTCAAGCGGGATTACACAGATACGCAGTATTTT | CASSFKRDYTDTQYF
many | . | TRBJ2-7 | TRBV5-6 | TGTACCAGCAGCAGACGGCGACAAGGCTGGGAGCAGTACTTC | CTSSRRRQGWEQYF
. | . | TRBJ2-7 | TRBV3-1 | TGTGCCAGCAGCCAAGATAGGTCAGCCTGGTACGAGCAGTACTTC | CASSQDRSAWYEQYF
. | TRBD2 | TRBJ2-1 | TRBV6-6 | TGTGCCAGCTCCCTTAGCTACGCTAGCGGGGGGGCCTTAGGCTACAATGAGCAGTTCTTC | CASSLSYASGGALGYNEQFF
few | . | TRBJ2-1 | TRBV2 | TGTGCCAGCAATCGAATACGGGAAAATGAGCAGTTCTTC | CASNRIRENEQFF
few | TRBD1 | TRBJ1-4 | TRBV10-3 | TGTGCCACCGGAGACAGGGAGGAAAAACTGTTTTTT | CATGDREEKLFF
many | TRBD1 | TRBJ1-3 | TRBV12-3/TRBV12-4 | TGTGCCAGCAGTTTATCAGGGGGTGGAAACACCATATATTTT | CASSLSGGGNTIYF
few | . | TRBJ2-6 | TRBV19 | TGTGCCAGTAGTATAACCGGGGCCAACGTCCTGACTTTC | CASSITGANVLTF
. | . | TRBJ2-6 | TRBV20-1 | TGCAGTGCGATAGGGGTTGGGGCCAACGTCCTGACTTTC | CSAIGVGANVLTF
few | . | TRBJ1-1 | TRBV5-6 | TGTGCCAGCAGCTTGGCGGGGATTGAAGCTTTCTTT | CASSLAGIEAFF
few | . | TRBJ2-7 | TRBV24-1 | TGTGCCACCAGTGATGACAGGCTGGACGAGCAGTACTTC | CATSDDRLDEQYF
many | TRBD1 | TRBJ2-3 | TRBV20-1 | TGCAGTGCTGAGGACAGGTGGGGAGCAGATACGCAGTATTTT | CSAEDRWGADTQYF
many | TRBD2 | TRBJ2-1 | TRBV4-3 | TGCGCCAGCAGCCCCTCCGGGCTAGCGGGAACTGAGCAGTTCTTC | CASSPSGLAGTEQFF
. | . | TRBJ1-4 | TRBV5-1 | TGCGCCAGCAGCCCACAGCCGCGCGGCACTAATGAAAAACTGTTTTTT | CASSPQPRGTNEKLFF
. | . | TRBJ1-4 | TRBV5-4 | TGTGCCAGCAGCTTGTCTGTATCTAATGAAAAACTGTTTTTT | CASSLSVSNEKLFF
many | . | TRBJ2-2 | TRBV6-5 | TGTGCCAGCGGGGGGAACACCGGGGAGCTGTTTTTT | CASGGNTGELFF
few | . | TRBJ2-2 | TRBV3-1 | TGTGCCGCAACTCCAAACAGGAACACCGGGGAGCTGTTTTTT | CAATPNRNTGELFF
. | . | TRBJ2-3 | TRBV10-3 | TGTGCCATCAGTGAGTCTAGGGGGTCGGGCACAGATACGCAGTATTTT | CAISESRGSGTDTQYF
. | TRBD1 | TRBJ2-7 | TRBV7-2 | TGTGCCAGCAGCAAGACAGGGGGCTTAGCCTACGAGCAGTACTTC | CASSKTGGLAYEQYF
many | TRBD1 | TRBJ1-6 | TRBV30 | TGTGCCTGGAGTTCCGGGACAGGGGGTAATTTCCTCTCCTATAATTCACCCCTCCACTTT | CAWSSGTGGNFLSYNSPLHF
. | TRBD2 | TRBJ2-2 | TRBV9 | TGTGCCAGCAGCGCACGGGAGGGCGAGGAGCTGTTTTTT | CASSAREGEELFF
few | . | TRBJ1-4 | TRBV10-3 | TGTGCCACGAGAGCCTCGGGGGCAAGAAATGAAAAACTGTTTTTT | CATRASGARNEKLFF
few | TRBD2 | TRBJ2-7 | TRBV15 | TGTGCCACCAGCAGAGATGGTGGTGGGAGGGACTACGAGCAGTACTTC | CATSRDGGGRDYEQYF
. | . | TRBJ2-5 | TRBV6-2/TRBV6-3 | TGTGCCAGCAGTTACGGGATTTACGGGGAGACCCAGTACTTC | CASSYGIYGETQYF
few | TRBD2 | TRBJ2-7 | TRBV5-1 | TGCGCCAGCAGCTGGACTAGCGGATCAGTCTACGAGCAGTACTTC | CASSWTSGSVYEQYF
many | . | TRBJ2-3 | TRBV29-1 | TGCAGCGTTGGGGAGGGGGCCACAGATACGCAGTATTTT | CSVGEGATDTQYF
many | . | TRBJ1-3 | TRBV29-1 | TGCAGCGTTACTAAAACTAGCTCTGGAAACACCATATATTTT | CSVTKTSSGNTIYF
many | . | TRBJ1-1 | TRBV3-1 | TGTGCCAGCAGCCAAGTAAGCGGTAGGTCTGAAGCTTTCTTT | CASSQVSGRSEAFF
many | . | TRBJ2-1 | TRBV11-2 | TGTGCCAGCAGCTTAGTAATTGGGAGCTCCTACAATGAGCAGTTCTTC | CASSLVIGSSYNEQFF
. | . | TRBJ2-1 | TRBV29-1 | TGCAGCGCGGGGAATCCTGAAAATGAGCAGTTCTTC | CSAGNPENEQFF
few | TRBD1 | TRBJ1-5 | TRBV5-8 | TGTGCCAGCAGCCCCGGGACAGCTACCGATCAGCCCCAGCATTTT | CASSPGTATDQPQHF
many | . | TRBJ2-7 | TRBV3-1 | TGTGCCAGCAGCGCCAGCTCCTACGAGCAGTACTTC | CASSASSYEQYF
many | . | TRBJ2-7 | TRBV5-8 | TGTGCCAGCAGCCAAGAGGAGGGCTTTTACGAGCAGTACTTC | CASSQEEGFYEQYF
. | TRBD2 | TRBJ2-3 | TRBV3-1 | TGTGCCAGCAGCTTAAGACTAGCGGGGGGGCAGTATTTT | CASSLRLAGGQYF
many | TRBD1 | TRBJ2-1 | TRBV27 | TGTGCCAGCAGCCCCCAGACAGGGCGGCACAATGAGCAGTTCTTC | CASSPQTGRHNEQFF
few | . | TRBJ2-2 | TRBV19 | TGTGCCAGTAGTATAGCCCAGGGGGGAGCCGGGGAGCTGTTTTTT | CASSIAQGGAGELFF
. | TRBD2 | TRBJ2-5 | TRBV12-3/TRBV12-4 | TGTGCCAGCAGTCGACTAGCGGGAGAGACCCAGTACTTC | CASSRLAGETQYF
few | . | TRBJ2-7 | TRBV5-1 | TGCGCCAGCAGCTTGCGGTCCTCGACTTACTACGAGCAGTACTTC | CASSLRSSTYYEQYF
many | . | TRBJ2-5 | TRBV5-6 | TGTGCCAGCAGCCCCACGGGGACCCGAGAGACCCAGTACTTC | CASSPTGTRETQYF
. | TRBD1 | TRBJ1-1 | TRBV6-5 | TGTGCCAGCAGCAGGGGGCGAATGAACACTGAAGCTTTCTTT | CASSRGRMNTEAFF
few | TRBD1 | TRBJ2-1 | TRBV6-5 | TGTGCCAGCAGTAGACAGGGGAGCCACAATGAGCAGTTCTTC | CASSRQGSHNEQFF